These 29 T cell receptor beta chains originate from one sample sequenced in a study of blood T cell repertoires in COVID-19. Assay used: immunoSEQ multiplex PCR; TCRdb lists only in-frame clones, some missing. The sample holds around 72,000 clones, around 81% seen once. Specimen: peripheral blood. The receptors were sampled from a woman between 70 and 85 years old with acute or convalescent COVID-19.

A word on this clone: A junction boundary mismatches the germline segment, possibly from a read error. The gene calls are TRBV28 and TRBJ1-5; the D gene is possibly TRBD1 (5 bases). CDR3 length: 13 residues. Germline V gene data show CDR1 as MDHEN and CDR2 as SYDVKM. The CDR3 DNA sequence: TGTGCCAGCAGTTCCCCCATCGCTGGGGCCGGAAATTTT. Translated, it gives CASSSPIAGAGNF.

V and J are TRBV15 and TRBJ2-1, with 9 bases identical to TRBD2. V gave up 1 base and J gave up 4 bases; unmatched junction bases: 2. CDR1 LNHNV and CDR2 YYDKDF come from the germline V gene (reference sequence). The CDR3 runs to 15 residues. The CDR3 coding sequence is TGTGCCACCAGCAGAGTGCTAGCGGGGTACAATGAGCAGTTCTTC. Its protein product is CATSRVLAGYNEQFF.

The V gene is TRBV5-6, the J gene TRBJ2-2; 8 nucleotides match TRBD2. Unmatched junction bases numbered 4, after V lost 4 bases and J lost 2 bases. This CDR3 has 15 amino acids. Per the germline V gene, CDR1 is SGHDT and CDR2 is YYEEEE. CDR3: CASSLGLANTGELFF. CDR3 bases: TGTGCCAGCAGCCTCGGACTAGCCAACACCGGGGAGCTGTTTTTT.

The chain joins TRBV5-1 to TRBJ2-3; D unclear. This CDR3 has 13 residues. Germline values: CDR1 SGHRS, CDR2 YFSETQ. The V and J ends lost 6 bases and 8 bases respectively, with 16 bases between them. The CDR3 reads CASKRESSVTQYF. For the CDR3, the DNA is TGCGCCAGCAAGAGAGAGAGTTCGGTTACGCAGTATTTT.

This chain connects TRBV5-1 to TRBJ2-7, with 10 bases fitting TRBD1. The CDR3 totals 14 residues. V was clipped by 3 bases and J by 7 bases; unmatched bases: 7. The germline V gene encodes CDR1 SGHRS and CDR2 YFSETQ. CDR3 coding DNA: TGCGCCAGCAGCTCGACAGGGGGCGCGGGAGAGCAGTACTTC. Protein product: CASSSTGGAGEQYF.

J is TRBJ2-2 and V is TRBV5-1; 9 nucleotides align to TRBD2. From germline, CDR1 is SGHRS and CDR2 YFSETQ. This CDR3 has 15 residues. The V segment lost 2 bases and the J segment 8 bases; nucleotides outside the gene matches: 7. The CDR3 reads CASSLSGLAKGELFF. The CDR3 DNA reads as TGCGCCAGCAGCTTATCGGGACTAGCTAAAGGGGAGCTGTTTTTT.

The chain recombines TRBV23-1 with TRBJ1-5; possible D gene TRBD1, 6 bases. TRBV23-1 is identified as an open reading frame with a role that is uncertain. V was clipped by 0 bases and J by 0 bases, with 12 bases between them. The CDR3 spans 17 residues. CDR3 DNA sequence: TGCGCCAGCAGTCAATCGAGGGACACCTCTAGCAATCAGCCCCAGCATTTT. Encoded protein: CASSQSRDTSSNQPQHF.

J is TRBJ1-1 and V is TRBV10-2; tentative D call: TRBD1 (6 bases). Germline CDR1 and CDR2: WSHSY and SAAADI. V lost 4 bases and J 5 bases, leaving 23 bases between the germline ends. This CDR3 comprises 17 residues. For the CDR3, the DNA is TGCGCCAGCAGTGCGTCCACAGGGTCGATGCAAGGTACTGAAGCTTTCTTT. It codes for CASSASTGSMQGTEAFF.

This chain joins TRBV11-2 and TRBJ1-2, with a possible D match to TRBD1 (5 bases). V lost 6 bases, J lost 4 bases, and 15 bases lay in between. The CDR3 sequence is 14 residues long. CDR1 is SGHAT, CDR2 FQNNGV, per germline. The chain's CDR3 is CASRAGESPYGYTF. As DNA, the CDR3 is TGTGCCAGCAGAGCGGGGGAGTCCCCCTATGGCTACACCTTC.

V usage is TRBV11-3 and J usage is TRBJ2-1; 10 bases agree with TRBD1. The V and J ends lost 3 bases and 4 bases, in that order; junction bases with no gene match: 3. This CDR3 has 15 residues. CDR1 is SGHNT and CDR2 is YENEEA in the germline V gene. This CDR3 is CASSLGQGSYNEQFF. In DNA, the CDR3 is TGTGCCAGCAGCTTGGGACAGGGGTCGTACAATGAGCAGTTCTTC.

V usage is TRBV19 and J usage is TRBJ2-3; 7 bases are a match to TRBD1. The CDR3 spans 14 residues. J gave up 1 base and V 3 bases, and 1 base lay outside the gene matches. Per germline, CDR1 LNHDA and CDR2 SQIVND (reference sequence). CDR3 in DNA: TGTGCCAGTAGTATGCAGGGGGGCACAGATACGCAGTATTTT. This gives the protein CASSMQGGTDTQYF.

This clone was recorded a few times. The V and J genes are TRBV10-2 and TRBJ2-4, with 12 bases lining up with TRBD1. Germline CDR1 and CDR2: WSHSY and SAAADI. V was pared by 2 bases and J by 0 bases, with 8 bases of the junction left unmatched. CDR3 size: 19 residues. The CDR3 loop reads CASSEGTGGAAGAKNIQYF. As DNA, the CDR3 is TGCGCCAGCAGTGAGGGGACAGGGGGCGCGGCGGGAGCCAAAAACATTCAGTACTTC.

The rearrangement links TRBV6-5 to TRBJ2-5; D perhaps matches TRBD1 (6 bases). The germline gives CDR1 MNHEY, CDR2 SVGAGI. V was cut by 0 bases and J by 2 bases, with 10 bases left in between. CDR3 length: 15 amino acids. The CDR3 DNA sequence: TGTGCCAGCAGTTACTCAGGGACAAAACAAGAGACCCAGTACTTC. Translating gives CASSYSGTKQETQYF.

The CDR3 DNA sequence: TGTGCCAGCAGTGAATCCCTAGCGGGAGCAGTCGAGCAGTACTTC. It encodes CASSESLAGAVEQYF. The rearrangement uses TRBV6-1 and TRBJ2-7; 10 nucleotides agree with TRBD2. From germline, CDR1 is MNHNS and CDR2 SASEGT. This CDR3 is built from 15 residues. The trim removed 2 bases at V and 6 bases at J, leaving 7 bases unmatched.

This sequence joins TRBV10-3 and TRBJ2-7; 10 bases fit TRBD2. CDR3 length: 16 residues. The V and J ends lost 1 base and 1 base, in that order; junction bases with no gene match: 4. Germline values: CDR1 ENHRY, CDR2 SYGVKD. This CDR3 reads CAISEFPSGSSYEQYF. In DNA form, the CDR3 reads TGTGCCATCAGTGAGTTTCCTAGCGGGAGTTCCTACGAGCAGTACTTC.

In DNA form, the CDR3 reads TGTGCCAGCAGCGGACAGGGGGATGAGACCCAGTACTTC. Protein: CASSGQGDETQYF. This rearrangement joins TRBV5-4 to TRBJ2-5; 10 nucleotides match TRBD1. Germline CDR1 is SGHNT and CDR2 is YYREEE (reference sequence). This CDR3 has 13 residues. The V segment lost 4 bases and the J segment 5 bases; nucleotides outside the gene matches: 2. The full variable domain, in which reference TRBV5-4 and TRBJ2-5 provide the parts outside the CDR3, is ETGVTQSPTHLIKTRGQQVTLRCSSQSGHNTVSWYQQALGQGPQFIFQYYREEENGRGNFPPRFSGLQFPNYSSELNVNALELDDSALYLCASSGQGDETQYFGPGTRLLVL.

The chain employs TRBV12-3 or TRBV12-4 and TRBJ2-7; a weak D match, TRBD2 (5 bases). Trimming shortened V by 6 bases and J by 6 bases, and 9 bases separated the two germline ends. This CDR3 is 11 amino acids long. CDR3 coding DNA: TGTGCCAGCAGGCGGGCGGCCGAGCAGTACTTC. Its protein product is CASRRAAEQYF.

V is TRBV7-9 and J is TRBJ1-2; the D is unclear. V shed 5 bases and J shed 2 bases, with 9 bases lying between them. Germline-derived CDR1 and CDR2 are SEHNR and FQNEAQ (reference sequence). The CDR3 consists of 13 residues. The chain's CDR3 is CASSLPVNYGYTF. CDR3 sequence (DNA): TGTGCCAGCAGCCTACCGGTGAACTATGGCTACACCTTC.

The rearrangement links TRBV28 to TRBJ2-3; TRBD1 matches 10 bases. J gave up 4 bases and V 4 bases, and 17 bases lay outside the gene matches. Germline CDR1 reads MDHEN; CDR2 reads SYDVKM. The CDR3 consists of 19 residues. In DNA form, the CDR3 reads TGTGCCAGCAGTTATAACGTAAACAAAGACAGGGGGCAGGCAGATACGCAGTATTTT. Translated: CASSYNVNKDRGQADTQYF.

The rearrangement joins TRBV6-6 to TRBJ2-7; 13 nucleotides line up with TRBD2. Germline lookup yields CDR1 MNHNY and CDR2 SVGAGI (reference sequence). The CDR3 runs 16 residues. V gave up 2 bases and J gave up 3 bases; unmatched junction bases: 4. The CDR3 nucleotides are TGTGCCAGCAGTTACCAAGGGACTAGCGGGATCTACGAGCAGTACTTC. Residues: CASSYQGTSGIYEQYF.

The gene calls are TRBV7-9 and TRBJ2-5; D might be TRBD1 (5 bases). V lost 5 bases and J 2 bases, leaving 12 bases between the germline ends. From germline, CDR1 is SEHNR and CDR2 FQNEAQ (reference sequence). The CDR3 runs to 14 residues. The CDR3 region is CASSIAGIQETQYF. The CDR3 DNA sequence: TGTGCCAGCAGCATCGCAGGGATACAAGAGACCCAGTACTTC.

The chain is built from TRBV18 and TRBJ2-6; 7 positions agree with TRBD1. V trimming: 3 bases; J trimming: 2 bases; junction bases outside the gene matches: 1. Germline CDR1 KGHSH, CDR2 LQKENI. The CDR3 runs 15 residues. Here the CDR3 reads CASSPDRAGANVLTF. The CDR3 DNA reads as TGTGCCAGCTCACCCGACAGGGCTGGGGCCAACGTCCTGACTTTC.

This chain connects TRBV11-2 to TRBJ2-5; TRBD1 aligns across 9 bases. The germline CDR1 and CDR2 sequences are SGHAT and FQNNGV. The CDR3 totals 14 residues. Trimming at V came to 5 bases and at J to 5 bases, leaving 6 bases not matched to a gene. CDR3 coding DNA: TGTGCCAGCAGCCCGGGGACAGGGAGGGAGACCCAGTACTTC. Amino acid sequence: CASSPGTGRETQYF. Looking up the rest from reference TRBV11-2 and TRBJ2-5 gives the full variable domain: EAGVAQSPRYKIIEKRQSVAFWCNPISGHATLYWYQQILGQGPKLLIQFQNNGVVDDSQLPKDRFSAERLKGVDSTLKIQPAKLEDSAVYLCASSPGTGRETQYFGPGTRLLVL.

The V call is TRBV19, the J call TRBJ1-2, with 11 bases fitting TRBD1. Germline CDR1 is LNHDA and CDR2 is SQIVND (reference sequence). Trimming removed 3 bases from V and 6 bases from J; junction bases left unmatched: 3. The CDR3 totals 14 residues. This CDR3 reads CASSMDRGQHGYTF. CDR3 DNA: TGTGCCAGTAGTATGGACAGGGGGCAGCATGGCTACACCTTC.

Only one count was recorded for this clone. The chain carries TRBV11-2 and TRBJ1-5; 9 positions match TRBD1. Trimming at V came to 4 bases and at J to 9 bases, leaving 4 bases not matched to a gene. From germline, CDR1 is SGHAT and CDR2 FQNNGV. The CDR3 is 13 amino acids. CDR3 loop: CASSSGQGGPQHF. Written as DNA, the CDR3 is TGTGCCAGCAGCTCGGGACAGGGAGGGCCCCAGCATTTT.

The V and J genes are TRBV29-1 and TRBJ1-3; TRBD1 is a possible D gene (5 bases). The germline V and J ends were trimmed by 1 base and 4 bases, with 8 bases remaining between them. This CDR3 is built from 13 residues. CDR1 and CDR2 from the germline V gene are SQVTM and ANQGSEA. The CDR3 bases are TGCAGCGTTGAAGGCGCAGGGGGAAACACCATATATTTT. It translates to CSVEGAGGNTIYF.

The DNA for the CDR3 is TGTGCCAGCAGCGTAGGAGTGGGTACAGCCGGTGAAAAACTGTTTTTT. Translation gives CASSVGVGTAGEKLFF. The chain employs TRBV9 and TRBJ1-4; D is unresolved. V shed 0 bases and J shed 7 bases, with 16 bases lying between them. Germline CDR1 is SGDLS and CDR2 is YYNGEE. CDR3 length equals 16 residues.

This chain links TRBV18 with TRBJ2-5, with 11 bases fitting TRBD2. CDR3 length: 15 amino acids. Germline V lookup: CDR1 KGHSH, CDR2 LQKENI. Trimming took 4 bases from V and 4 from J; bases not matched to a gene: 5. CDR3 bases: TGTGCCAGCTCACGAGGGACTAGCGGAGTAGAGACCCAGTACTTC. As protein: CASSRGTSGVETQYF.

The J gene is TRBJ2-1, the V gene TRBV27; no definite D call. The CDR3 totals 13 residues. V dropped 3 bases and J dropped 5 bases, with 8 bases sitting between them. Germline loops: CDR1 MNHEY, CDR2 SMNVEV (reference sequence). The CDR3 region is CASSLIRDNEQFF. Written as DNA, the CDR3 is TGTGCCAGCAGTTTGATTCGGGACAATGAGCAGTTCTTC.